This passage covers 2 T cell receptor beta chains from one sample sequenced in a study of blood T cell repertoires in COVID-19. Assay: immunoSEQ multiplex PCR; the TCRdb copy retains only in-frame clones and omits some. The table shows over 150,000 clones, with around 84% occurring only once. The sample was peripheral blood. These receptors were taken from a man in his forties with acute or convalescent COVID-19.

This clone was observed a handful of times. The chain carries TRBV6-5 and TRBJ1-1; D ambiguous. Per germline, CDR1 MNHEY and CDR2 SVGAGI. The CDR3 sequence is 15 residues long. V was cut by 7 bases and J by 4 bases, with 19 bases left in between. The DNA of the CDR3 is TGTGCCAGCACCTCCTTGGAGGGCCGAGCCACTGAAGCTTTCTTT. It encodes CASTSLEGRATEAFF.

The chain uses TRBV7-2 and TRBJ1-4, with D possibly matching TRBD1 (6 bases). Germline V lookup: CDR1 SGHTA, CDR2 FQGNSA. The ends were cut back, 2 bases at V and 8 bases at J, with 15 bases in the middle. This CDR3 comprises 15 residues. For the CDR3, the DNA is TGTGCCAGCAGCTTAAAATGGGACACAACCGAAAAACTGTTTTTT. This encodes CASSLKWDTTEKLFF. The variable domain in full, with the rest retrieved from reference TRBV7-2 and TRBJ1-4, is GAGVSQSPSNKVTEKGKDVELRCDPISGHTALYWYRQSLGQGLEFLIYFQGNSAPDKSGLPSDRFSAERTGGSVSTLTIQRTQQEDSAVYLCASSLKWDTTEKLFFGSGTQLSVL.